This T cell receptor (beta chain) emerged from a study of T cells in localized non-small cell lung cancer (dated by TCRdb to 2018 to 2021). With respect to the entire study: T cell repertoires of fewer than 250 early-stage NSCLC patients were analyzed, with tumors being compared against uninvolved tumor-adjacent lungs. All 240 or so NSCLC patients in the cohort were treatment-naive and had localized lung tumors that were resected. NSCLC patients had a mean age of approximately 66 years, and about 140 were male and nearly 110 female.

At diagnosis, peripheral blood, uninvolved tumor-adjacent lung and tumor were collected and were preserved as a mix of fresh-frozen and FFPE material. For TCR repertoire profiling, blood samples were analyzed as peripheral blood mononuclear cells. The paper as a whole reports these results and caveats: A median of around 50 of the top 100 tumor clones were detected in paired uninvolved adjacent lung, and around 30 of these tumor clones were also found among the top 100 clones of the paired uninvolved adjacent lung. Longer overall survival was associated with higher T cell density in blood, whereas shorter survival was associated with higher clonality in adjacent lung. Since the design was exploratory, TCR variables were selected using unadjusted p-values with no false-discovery rate correction. Because multi-region tumor sequencing was not done, intratumor heterogeneity could not be ruled out. Uninvolved tumor-adjacent lung showed the highest T cell clonality, higher than tumor, which suggests more focused antigenic responses in the uninvolved tumor-adjacent lung.

The germline V gene yields MDHEN for CDR1 and SYDVKM for CDR2. Trimming at the junction amounts to 3 bases on V and 3 bases on J, and the germline ends lie 6 bases apart. Counted from cysteine to phenylalanine, this CDR3 has 12 amino acids. The kept DNA is CDR3 alone, 36 bases in frame from the first base. Turning to this clone: The specificity of this receptor is unknown. No much larger clone is present one base from it, and per-base qualities are unavailable.

The immunoSEQ Assay was used to sequence TCR beta CDR3 regions from DNA. For the original study's pipeline: To compute T cell density, TCR beta template counts were normalized to usable DNA, which was estimated by amplifying housekeeping genes. The preseqR package was used to estimate richness by extrapolating to 400,000 templates for PBMC samples and to 120,000 templates for tissue samples. Clonality was calculated as one minus Pielou's evenness. Differential abundance testing on productive amino-acid clonotypes, with a minimum total count of 5 and an alpha of 0.1, was used to identify tissue-enriched TCRs. The Jaccard Index and the Morisita Overlap Index were used to quantify repertoire overlap between compartments. GLIPH grouped TCR beta CDR3s together with public tetramer-defined viral CDR3s, and a viral motif had to include at least three viral sequences and show V-gene enrichment. TCRdb obtained this table from immuneACCESS and retained in-frame rearrangements with V and J assigned. These tables miss some clones; where compared with another copy, unresolved V genes account for less than half of the shortfall, and the remainder is unexplained. V and J calls and clone size are as listed in that table; D and trimming were resolved from the DNA. This sample gives tens of thousands of clones in total; over 80% of them show up just once. Around 3.9% of the sample rests with the top ten.

Recombination connected TRBV28 to TRBJ2-7; the D gene cannot be named for sure. The source of this sequence is a woman aged 35-75 years with stage III lung adenocarcinoma. The starting material was peripheral blood mononuclear cells, obtained before any cancer treatment. The DNA sequence is given as TGTGCCAGCAGTTTCCAAAACTACGAGCAGTACTTC. The translation is CASSFQNYEQYF.